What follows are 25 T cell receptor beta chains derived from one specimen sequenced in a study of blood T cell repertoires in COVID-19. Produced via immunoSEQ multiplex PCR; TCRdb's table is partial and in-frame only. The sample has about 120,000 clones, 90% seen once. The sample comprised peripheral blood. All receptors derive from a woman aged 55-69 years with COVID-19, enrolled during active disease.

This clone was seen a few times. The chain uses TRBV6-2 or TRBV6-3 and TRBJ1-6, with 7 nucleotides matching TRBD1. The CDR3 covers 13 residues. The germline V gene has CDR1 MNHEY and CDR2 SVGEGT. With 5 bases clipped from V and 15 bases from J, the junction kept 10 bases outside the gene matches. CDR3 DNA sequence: TGTGCCAGCAGTCCACACCGACAGGGCCTCCTCCACTTT. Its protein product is CASSPHRQGLLHF.

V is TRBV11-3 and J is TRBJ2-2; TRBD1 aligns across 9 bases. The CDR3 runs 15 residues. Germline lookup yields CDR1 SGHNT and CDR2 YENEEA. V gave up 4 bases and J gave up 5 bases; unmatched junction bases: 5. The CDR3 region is CASSSGQGSTGELFF. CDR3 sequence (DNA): TGTGCCAGCAGCTCGGGACAGGGTTCGACCGGGGAGCTGTTTTTT.

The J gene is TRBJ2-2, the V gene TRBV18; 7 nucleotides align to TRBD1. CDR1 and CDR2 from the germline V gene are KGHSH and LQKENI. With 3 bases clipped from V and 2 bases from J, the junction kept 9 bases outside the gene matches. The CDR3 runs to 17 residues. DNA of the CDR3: TGTGCCAGCTCACCTTTACCGGGACAGATAAACACCGGGGAGCTGTTTTTT. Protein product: CASSPLPGQINTGELFF.

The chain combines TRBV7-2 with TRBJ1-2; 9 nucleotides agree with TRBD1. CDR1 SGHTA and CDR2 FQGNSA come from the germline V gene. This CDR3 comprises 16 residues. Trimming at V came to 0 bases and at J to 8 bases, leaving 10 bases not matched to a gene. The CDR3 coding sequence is TGTGCCAGCAGCTTAGCCCGAGGACAGGGGAATAACGGCTACACCTTC. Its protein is CASSLARGQGNNGYTF.

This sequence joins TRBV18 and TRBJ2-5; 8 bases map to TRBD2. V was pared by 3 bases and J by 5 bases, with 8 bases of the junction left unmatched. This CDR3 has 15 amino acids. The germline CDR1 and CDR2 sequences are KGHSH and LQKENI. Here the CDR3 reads CASSPLAPGGETQYF. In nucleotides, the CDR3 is TGTGCCAGCTCACCCCTGGCCCCGGGAGGGGAGACCCAGTACTTC. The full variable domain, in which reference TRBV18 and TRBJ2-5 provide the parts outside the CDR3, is NAGVMQNPRHLVRRRGQEARLRCSPMKGHSHVYWYRQLPEEGLKFMVYLQKENIIDESGMPKERFSAEFPKEGPSILRIQQVVRGDSAAYFCASSPLAPGGETQYFGPGTRLLVL.

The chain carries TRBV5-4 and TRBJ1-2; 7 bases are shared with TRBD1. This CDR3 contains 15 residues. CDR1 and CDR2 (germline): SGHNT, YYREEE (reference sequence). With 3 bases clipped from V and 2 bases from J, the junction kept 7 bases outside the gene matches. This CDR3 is CASSSPGQLNYGYTF. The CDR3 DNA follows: TGTGCCAGCAGCTCACCGGGACAGTTAAACTATGGCTACACCTTC.

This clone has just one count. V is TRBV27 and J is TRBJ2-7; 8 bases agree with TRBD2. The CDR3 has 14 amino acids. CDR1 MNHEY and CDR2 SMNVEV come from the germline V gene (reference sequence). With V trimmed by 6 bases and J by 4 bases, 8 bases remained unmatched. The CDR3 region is CASSHFGGVYEQYF. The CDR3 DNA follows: TGTGCCAGCAGCCATTTCGGGGGGGTGTACGAGCAGTACTTC.

The CDR3 sequence is CASSYSDLGELFF. The CDR3 bases are TGTGCCAGCAGCTATTCAGATTTAGGGGAGCTGTTTTTT. The gene calls are TRBV11-2 and TRBJ2-2; D not certain. CDR3 size: 13 residues. V lost 4 bases and J lost 8, with 11 bases in between. Looked up from germline, CDR1 is SGHAT and CDR2 is FQNNGV.

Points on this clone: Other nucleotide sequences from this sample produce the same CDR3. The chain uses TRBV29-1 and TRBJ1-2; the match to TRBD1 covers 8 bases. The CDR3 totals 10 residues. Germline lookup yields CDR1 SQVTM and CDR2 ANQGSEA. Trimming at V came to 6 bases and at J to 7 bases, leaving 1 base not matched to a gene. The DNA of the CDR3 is TGCAGCGTAGGACAGGGTGGCTACACCTTC. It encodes CSVGQGGYTF.

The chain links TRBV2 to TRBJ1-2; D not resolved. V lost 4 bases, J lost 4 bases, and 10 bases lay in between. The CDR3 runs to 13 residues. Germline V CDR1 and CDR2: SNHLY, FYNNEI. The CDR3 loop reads CASSAGLGYGYTF. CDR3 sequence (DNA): TGTGCCAGCAGTGCTGGGCTCGGCTATGGCTACACCTTC.

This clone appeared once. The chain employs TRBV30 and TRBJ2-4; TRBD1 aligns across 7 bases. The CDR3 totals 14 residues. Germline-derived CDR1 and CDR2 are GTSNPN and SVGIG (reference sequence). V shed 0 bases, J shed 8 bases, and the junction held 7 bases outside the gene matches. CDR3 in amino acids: CAWSVKGGTDIQYF. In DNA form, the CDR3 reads TGTGCCTGGAGTGTAAAAGGGGGCACCGACATTCAGTACTTC. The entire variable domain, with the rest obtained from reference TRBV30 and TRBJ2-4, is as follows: SQTIHQWPATLVQPVGSPLSLECTVEGTSNPNLYWYRQAAGRGLQLLFYSVGIGQISSEVPQNLSASRPQDRQFILSSKKLLLSDSGFYLCAWSVKGGTDIQYFGAGTRLSVL.

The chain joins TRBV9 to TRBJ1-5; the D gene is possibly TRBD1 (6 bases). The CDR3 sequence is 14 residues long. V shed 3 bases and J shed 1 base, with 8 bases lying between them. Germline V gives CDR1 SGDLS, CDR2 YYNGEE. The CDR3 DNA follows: TGTGCCAGCAGCGCGGGACAAAGCAATCAGCCCCAGCATTTT. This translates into CASSAGQSNQPQHF.

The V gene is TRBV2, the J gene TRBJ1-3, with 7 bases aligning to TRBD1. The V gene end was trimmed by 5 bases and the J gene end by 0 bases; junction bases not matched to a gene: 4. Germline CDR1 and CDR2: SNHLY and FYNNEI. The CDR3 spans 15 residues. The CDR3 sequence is CASSRTGRSGNTIYF. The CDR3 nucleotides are TGTGCCAGCAGTCGGACAGGCCGCTCTGGAAACACCATATATTTT.

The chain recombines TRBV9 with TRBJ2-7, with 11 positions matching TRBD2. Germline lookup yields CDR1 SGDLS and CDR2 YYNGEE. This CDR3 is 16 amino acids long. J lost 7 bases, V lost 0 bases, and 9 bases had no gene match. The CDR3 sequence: CASSVGSSGGIWEQYF. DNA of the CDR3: TGTGCCAGCAGCGTAGGATCTAGCGGGGGGATTTGGGAGCAGTACTTC.

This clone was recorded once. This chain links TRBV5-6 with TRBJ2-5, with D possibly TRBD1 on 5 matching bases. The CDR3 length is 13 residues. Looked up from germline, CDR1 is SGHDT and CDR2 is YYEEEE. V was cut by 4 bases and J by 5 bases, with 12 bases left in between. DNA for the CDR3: TGTGCCAGCAGCCTCGACAGAGTGGAGACCCAGTACTTC. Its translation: CASSLDRVETQYF.

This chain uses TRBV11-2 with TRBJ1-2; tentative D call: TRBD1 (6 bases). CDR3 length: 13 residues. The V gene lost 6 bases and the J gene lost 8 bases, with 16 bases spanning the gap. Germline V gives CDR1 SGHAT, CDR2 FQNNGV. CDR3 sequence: CASSPQGREGYTF. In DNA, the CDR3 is TGTGCCAGCAGTCCCCAGGGGCGAGAGGGCTACACCTTC.

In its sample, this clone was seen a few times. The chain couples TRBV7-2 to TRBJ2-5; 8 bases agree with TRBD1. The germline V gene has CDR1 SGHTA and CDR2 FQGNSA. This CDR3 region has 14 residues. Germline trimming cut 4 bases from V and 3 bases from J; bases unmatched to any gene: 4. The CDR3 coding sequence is TGTGCCAGCAGCTACTACAGGGGGGAAGAGACCCAGTACTTC. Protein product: CASSYYRGEETQYF.

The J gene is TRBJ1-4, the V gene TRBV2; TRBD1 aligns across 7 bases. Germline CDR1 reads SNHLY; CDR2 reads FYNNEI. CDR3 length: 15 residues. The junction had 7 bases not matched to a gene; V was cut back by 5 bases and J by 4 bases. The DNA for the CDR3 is TGTGCCAGCAGTCTGACAGGGCGGAGTAATGAAAAACTGTTTTTT. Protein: CASSLTGRSNEKLFF.

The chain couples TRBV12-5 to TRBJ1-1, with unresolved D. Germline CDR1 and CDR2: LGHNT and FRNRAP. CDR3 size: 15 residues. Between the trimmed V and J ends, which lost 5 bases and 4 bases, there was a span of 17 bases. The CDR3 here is CASGPAGWQGTEAFF. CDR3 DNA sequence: TGTGCTAGTGGTCCCGCGGGTTGGCAAGGCACTGAAGCTTTCTTT.

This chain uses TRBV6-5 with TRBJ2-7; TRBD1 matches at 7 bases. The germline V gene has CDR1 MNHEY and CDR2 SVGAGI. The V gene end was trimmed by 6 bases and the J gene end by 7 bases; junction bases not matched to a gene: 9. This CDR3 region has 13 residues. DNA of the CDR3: TGTGCCAGCAGCTTGCTCGGCAGGGGGGAGCAGTACTTC. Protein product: CASSLLGRGEQYF.

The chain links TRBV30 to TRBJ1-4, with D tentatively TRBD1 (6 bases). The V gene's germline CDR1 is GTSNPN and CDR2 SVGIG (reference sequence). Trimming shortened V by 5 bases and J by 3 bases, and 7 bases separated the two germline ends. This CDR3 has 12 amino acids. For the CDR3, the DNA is TGTGCCTGGGGACAGTCTAATGAAAAACTGTTTTTT. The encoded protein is CAWGQSNEKLFF.

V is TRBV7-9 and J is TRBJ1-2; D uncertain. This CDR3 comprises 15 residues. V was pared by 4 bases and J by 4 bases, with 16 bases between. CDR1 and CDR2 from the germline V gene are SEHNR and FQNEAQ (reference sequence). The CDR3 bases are TGTGCCAGCAGCTACTCCATTTCTTTCGGCTATGGCTACACCTTC. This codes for CASSYSISFGYGYTF.

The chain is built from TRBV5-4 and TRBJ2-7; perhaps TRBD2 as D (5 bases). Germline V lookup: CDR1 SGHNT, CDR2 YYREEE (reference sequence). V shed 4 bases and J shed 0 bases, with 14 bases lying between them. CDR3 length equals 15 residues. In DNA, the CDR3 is TGTGCCAGCAGCCTTAGAGGGTCAAGCTCCTACGAGCAGTACTTC. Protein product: CASSLRGSSSYEQYF.

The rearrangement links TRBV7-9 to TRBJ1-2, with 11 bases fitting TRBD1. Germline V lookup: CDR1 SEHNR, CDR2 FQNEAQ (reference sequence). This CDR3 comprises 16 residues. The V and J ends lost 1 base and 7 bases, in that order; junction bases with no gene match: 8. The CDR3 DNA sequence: TGTGCCAGCAGCTTAGGTAGGACAGGGGGCGCGTCTGGCTACACCTTC. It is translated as CASSLGRTGGASGYTF.

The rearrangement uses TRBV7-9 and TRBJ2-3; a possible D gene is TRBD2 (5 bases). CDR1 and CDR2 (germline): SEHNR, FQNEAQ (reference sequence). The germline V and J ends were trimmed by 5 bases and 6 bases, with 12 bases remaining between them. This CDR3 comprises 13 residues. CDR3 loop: CASSTDERDTQYF. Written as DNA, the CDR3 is TGTGCCAGCAGCACGGACGAGCGGGATACGCAGTATTTT.